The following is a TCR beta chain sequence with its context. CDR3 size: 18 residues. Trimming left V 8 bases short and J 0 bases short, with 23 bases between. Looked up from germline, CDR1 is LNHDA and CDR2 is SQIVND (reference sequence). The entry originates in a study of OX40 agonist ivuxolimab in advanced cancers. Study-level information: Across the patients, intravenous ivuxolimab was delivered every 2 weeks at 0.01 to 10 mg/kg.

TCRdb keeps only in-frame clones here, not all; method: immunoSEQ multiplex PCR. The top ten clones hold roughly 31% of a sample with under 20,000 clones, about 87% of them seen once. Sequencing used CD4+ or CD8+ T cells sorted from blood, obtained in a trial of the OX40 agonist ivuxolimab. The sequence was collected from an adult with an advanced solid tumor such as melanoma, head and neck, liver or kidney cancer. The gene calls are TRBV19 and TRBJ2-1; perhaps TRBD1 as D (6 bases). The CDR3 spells CASLGWGRPPSSYNEQFF. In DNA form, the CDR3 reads TGTGCCAGTCTGGGTTGGGGGCGGCCTCCAAGCTCCTACAATGAGCAGTTCTTC.